The sequence of this TCR beta chain was determined in a study of blood T cells in healthy people across ages. Regarding this clonotype: The target antigen is unknown.

Study results and limitations: Roughly linear declines in TCR beta diversity per million T cells occurred with age.

The CDR3 extends over 14 amino acids. Germline loops: CDR1 MDHEN, CDR2 SYDVKM. Germline trimming cut 7 bases from V and 3 bases from J; bases unmatched to any gene: 7. A sample-barcoded 5' primer and a J-beta primer mix were used in a second PCR of roughly 7 to 12 cycles. TCRdb independently ran MiXCR on the 5' RACE reads; one entry per CDR3 protein. The table shows approximately 1,700,000 distinct CDR3 sequences, with 39% occurring only once. V and J are TRBV28 and TRBJ1-1, with 8 bases aligning to TRBD1. The source is a human donor in good health. What was sequenced was blood. CDR3 sequence reads: CASITDRVDTEAFF. For the CDR3, the DNA is TGTGCCAGCATTACGGACAGGGTTGACACTGAAGCTTTCTTT.